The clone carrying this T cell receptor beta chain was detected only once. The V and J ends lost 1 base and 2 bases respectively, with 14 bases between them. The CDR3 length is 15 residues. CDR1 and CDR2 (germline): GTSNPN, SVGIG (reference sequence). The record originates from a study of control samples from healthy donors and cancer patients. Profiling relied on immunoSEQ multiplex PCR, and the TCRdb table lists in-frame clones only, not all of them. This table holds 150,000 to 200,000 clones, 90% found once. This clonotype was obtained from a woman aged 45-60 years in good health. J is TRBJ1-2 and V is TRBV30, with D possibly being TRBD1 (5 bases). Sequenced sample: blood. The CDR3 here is CAWSAGLSLNYGYTF. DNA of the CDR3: TGTGCCTGGAGTGCGGGACTCAGTTTGAACTATGGCTACACCTTC.